This is a list of T cell receptor beta chains from one sample in a study of beta chain features in type 1 diabetes. The protocol was immunoSEQ multiplex PCR, while the TCRdb copy is restricted to in-frame clones and leaves out a portion. The table records around 180,000 clones, approximately 8% of them present only once. Sequencing was carried out using central memory CD4+ T cells from blood. These receptors originate from a woman in her 40s with type 1 diabetes. The CDR3 runs from the conserved cysteine through the conserved F or W. The D gene is left open where the match is weak. Rows may omit the clone size; those that give it use once, few, many or a size class.

j_call	d_call	clone_size	v_call	cdr3_aa	cdr3_nt
TRBJ2-2	-	few	TRBV5-1	CASSLDGRANTGELFF	TGCGCCAGCAGCTTGGATGGGCGGGCGAACACCGGGGAGCTGTTTTTT
TRBJ1-4	-	few	TRBV11-2	CASSRRDNGPNEKLFF	TGTGCCAGCAGCCGCCGGGACAACGGCCCTAATGAAAAACTGTTTTTT
TRBJ2-7	-	few	TRBV28	CASSLYRRAVREQYF	TGTGCCAGCAGTTTATACAGGAGGGCCGTGAGGGAGCAGTACTTC
TRBJ1-1	-	-	TRBV6-5	CASSYGAENTEAFF	TGTGCCAGCAGTTACGGGGCAGAGAACACTGAAGCTTTCTTT
TRBJ1-2	-	few	TRBV7-8	CASSLVGQGNGYTF	TGTGCCAGCAGCTTAGTGGGCCAGGGGAATGGCTACACCTTC
TRBJ1-2	TRBD1	-	TRBV29-1	CSATTGVSFGGYTF	TGCAGCGCTACGACAGGGGTGTCCTTCGGTGGCTACACCTTC
TRBJ1-1	-	few	TRBV29-1	CSVEEEILVKAFF	TGCAGCGTTGAAGAGGAGATCCTAGTGAAAGCTTTCTTT
TRBJ1-4	TRBD1	-	TRBV28	CASSSGQANEKLFF	TGTGCCAGCAGTTCGGGACAGGCTAATGAAAAACTGTTTTTT
TRBJ1-2	-	-	TRBV6-4	CASSEGGALGGYTF	TGTGCCAGCAGTGAAGGGGGGGCTCTTGGAGGCTACACCTTC
TRBJ2-1	TRBD2	-	TRBV7-2	CASSLDGLAGDNEQFF	TGTGCCAGCAGCTTAGACGGACTAGCGGGGGACAATGAGCAGTTCTTC
TRBJ2-1	TRBD1	-	TRBV7-3	CASSLDGTGSTGEQFF	TGTGCCAGCAGCTTAGACGGGACAGGTTCTACGGGGGAGCAGTTCTTC
TRBJ1-2	-	few	TRBV7-3	CASSPGSGDYGYTF	TGTGCCAGCAGCCCGGGGTCCGGGGACTATGGCTACACCTTC
TRBJ1-1	-	few	TRBV7-3	CASSPDMNTEAFF	TGTGCCAGCAGCCCGGACATGAACACTGAAGCTTTCTTT
TRBJ2-7	-	-	TRBV5-1	CASSSGDGSSYEQYF	TGCGCCAGCAGCTCGGGGGACGGCTCTTCCTACGAGCAGTACTTC
TRBJ2-7	-	few	TRBV19	CASSIIGREQYF	TGTGCCAGTAGTATCATCGGTCGGGAGCAGTACTTC
TRBJ2-1	TRBD2	many	TRBV4-2	CASSRDSGSGNEQFF	TGTGCCAGCAGCCGGGATAGCGGGAGCGGTAATGAGCAGTTCTTC
TRBJ1-2	-	few	TRBV28	CASIRGGRKDYGYTF	TGTGCCAGCATCCGGGGGGGCCGCAAGGACTATGGCTACACCTTC
TRBJ2-3	-	few	TRBV6-5	CASSPVSSTDTQYF	TGTGCCAGCAGCCCGGTTTCTAGCACAGATACGCAGTATTTT
TRBJ2-7	TRBD2	-	TRBV14	CASSQRKGTSGTYEQYF	TGTGCCAGCAGCCAAAGGAAGGGTACTAGCGGGACATACGAGCAGTACTTC
TRBJ2-5	-	-	TRBV7-8	CASSLGQWETQYF	TGTGCCAGCAGCTTAGGACAGTGGGAGACCCAGTACTTC
TRBJ1-1	-	-	TRBV7-8	CASSPYRANTEAFF	TGTGCCAGCAGCCCCTACAGGGCGAACACTGAAGCTTTCTTT
TRBJ1-1	-	-	TRBV7-9	CASSLQGLNTEAFF	TGTGCCAGCAGCTTACAGGGCCTGAACACTGAAGCTTTCTTT
TRBJ1-3	-	few	TRBV28	CASSSQAYSGNTIYF	TGTGCCAGCAGTTCGCAGGCCTACTCTGGAAACACCATATATTTT
TRBJ2-1	-	few	TRBV28	CASSSSRSRSYNEQFF	TGTGCCAGCAGTTCTAGCCGGTCCCGCTCCTACAATGAGCAGTTCTTC
TRBJ2-1	TRBD1	few	TRBV27	CASRRGQGDWDEQFF	TGTGCCAGCAGGCGGGGACAGGGGGATTGGGATGAGCAGTTCTTC
TRBJ2-5	TRBD1	-	TRBV5-1	CASSVGQAQETQYF	TGCGCCAGCAGCGTGGGACAGGCTCAAGAGACCCAGTACTTC
TRBJ1-1	-	few	TRBV9	CASSPAGALLNTEAFF	TGTGCCAGCAGCCCCGCTGGGGCCCTTCTGAACACTGAAGCTTTCTTT
TRBJ1-1	TRBD1	few	TRBV28	CASSLRTGDTEAFF	TGTGCCAGCAGTCTCCGGACAGGGGACACTGAAGCTTTCTTT
TRBJ2-7	TRBD2	few	TRBV19	CASSTWTSSYEQYF	TGTGCCAGTAGTACTTGGACTAGCAGCTACGAGCAGTACTTC
TRBJ2-1	TRBD1	few	TRBV7-3	CASSQQVGQGFDEQFF	TGTGCCAGCAGCCAACAGGTAGGACAGGGATTCGATGAGCAGTTCTTC
TRBJ1-4	-	few	TRBV6-6	CASRGQNEKLFF	TGTGCCAGCCGTGGCCAGAATGAAAAACTGTTTTTT
TRBJ1-2	-	-	TRBV5-1	CASSLEAGKYGYTF	TGCGCCAGCAGCTTGGAGGCCGGGAAATATGGCTACACCTTC
TRBJ1-1	-	-	TRBV7-2	CASSSRGLQTEAFF	TGTGCCAGCAGCTCCAGGGGCCTACAGACTGAAGCTTTCTTT
TRBJ2-7	-	-	TRBV28	CASSLDPPTAYEQYF	TGTGCCAGCAGTCTGGACCCACCGACAGCCTACGAGCAGTACTTC
TRBJ2-3	TRBD2	-	TRBV7-2	CASSSSTSGSRPDTQYF	TGTGCCAGCAGCTCCTCAACTAGCGGGAGTAGGCCAGATACGCAGTATTTT
TRBJ2-1	-	-	TRBV25-1	CASSGTPGVHSSYNEQFF	TGTGCCAGCAGTGGAACCCCGGGGGTTCACAGCTCCTACAATGAGCAGTTCTTC
TRBJ1-1	TRBD1	many	TRBV4-2	CASSQDPETGDEAFF	TGTGCCAGCAGCCAAGATCCGGAGACAGGGGACGAAGCTTTCTTT
TRBJ1-1	TRBD1	-	TRBV4-2	CASSVQGKDTEAFF	TGTGCCAGCAGCGTACAGGGGAAGGACACTGAAGCTTTCTTT
TRBJ1-1	-	-	TRBV7-9	CASSFGGRGTEAFF	TGTGCCAGCAGCTTTGGAGGGAGGGGCACTGAAGCTTTCTTT
TRBJ1-1	TRBD1	-	TRBV29-1	CSVEDQWDREAFF	TGCAGCGTTGAAGATCAATGGGACAGGGAGGCTTTCTTT
TRBJ2-1	-	-	TRBV7-2	CASSNSRTAYSYNEQFF	TGTGCCAGCAGCAACTCCCGGACAGCATACTCCTACAATGAGCAGTTCTTC
TRBJ2-3	-	few	TRBV4-3	CASSQSATGYTDTQYF	TGCGCCAGCAGCCAATCTGCTACAGGGTACACAGATACGCAGTATTTT
TRBJ2-7	-	-	TRBV29-1	CSVGRGAQAYEQYF	TGCAGCGTAGGTCGGGGGGCGCAGGCCTACGAGCAGTACTTC